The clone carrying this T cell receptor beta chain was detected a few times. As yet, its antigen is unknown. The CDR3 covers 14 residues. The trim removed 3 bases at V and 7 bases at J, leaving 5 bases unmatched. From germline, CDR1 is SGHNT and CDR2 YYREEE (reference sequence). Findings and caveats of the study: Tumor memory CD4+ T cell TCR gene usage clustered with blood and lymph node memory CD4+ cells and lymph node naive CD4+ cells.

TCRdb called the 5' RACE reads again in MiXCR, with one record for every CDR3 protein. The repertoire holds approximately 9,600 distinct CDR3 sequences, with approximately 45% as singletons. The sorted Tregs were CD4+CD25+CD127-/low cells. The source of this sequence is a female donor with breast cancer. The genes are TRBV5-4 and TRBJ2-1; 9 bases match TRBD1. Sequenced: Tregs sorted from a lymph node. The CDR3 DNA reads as TGTGCCAGCAGCTCGGGGACAGGGTTGAATGAGCAGTTCTTC. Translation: CASSSGTGLNEQFF.